The subject of this entry is one T cell receptor (beta chain). Its antigen is as yet unknown. TCRdb re-called clones via MiXCR from the PCR reads. The sample carries about 38,000 clones, about half recorded once. No treatment had been given to any patient before thyroid surgery. This entry is derived from a study of metastatic and nonmetastatic thyroid tumors. Study-wide context: Repertoires from blood and tumor or nodule tissue of malignant and benign thyroid patients were compared. Findings of the study overall: The reported finding was significantly higher TCR beta diversity in malignant thyroid tumors relative to benign nodules, in blood and tumor.

CDR1 and CDR2 from the germline V gene are MNHNS and SASEGT. V dropped 6 bases and J dropped 6 bases, with 8 bases sitting between them. CDR3 length equals 11 residues. The chain joins TRBV6-1 to TRBJ1-2; D uncertain. Sequenced input: tumor tissue. The source is a male donor with papillary thyroid cancer or a benign thyroid nodule (not recorded which). Some clones in this sample may be carry-over from other donors' samples. The CDR3 spells CASSLNDGYTF. CDR3 DNA sequence: TGTGCCAGCAGCTTAAACGATGGCTACACCTTC.